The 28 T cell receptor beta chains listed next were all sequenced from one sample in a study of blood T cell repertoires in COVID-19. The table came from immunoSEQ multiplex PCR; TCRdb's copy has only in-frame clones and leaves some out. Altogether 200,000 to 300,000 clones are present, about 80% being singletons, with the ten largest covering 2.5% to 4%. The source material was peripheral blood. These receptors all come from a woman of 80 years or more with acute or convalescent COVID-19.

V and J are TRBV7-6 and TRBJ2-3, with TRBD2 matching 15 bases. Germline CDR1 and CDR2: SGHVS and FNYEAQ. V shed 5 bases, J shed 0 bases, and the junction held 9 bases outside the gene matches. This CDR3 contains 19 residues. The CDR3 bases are TGTGCCAGCAGCCAATCCGGGACTAGCGGGGGGAATAGCACAGATACGCAGTATTTT. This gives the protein CASSQSGTSGGNSTDTQYF.

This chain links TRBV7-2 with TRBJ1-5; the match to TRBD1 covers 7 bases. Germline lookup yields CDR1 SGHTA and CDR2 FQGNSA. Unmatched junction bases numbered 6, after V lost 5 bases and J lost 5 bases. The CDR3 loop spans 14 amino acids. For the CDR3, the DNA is TGTGCCAGCAGCGTGACAGGGATAGATCAGCCCCAGCATTTT. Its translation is CASSVTGIDQPQHF.

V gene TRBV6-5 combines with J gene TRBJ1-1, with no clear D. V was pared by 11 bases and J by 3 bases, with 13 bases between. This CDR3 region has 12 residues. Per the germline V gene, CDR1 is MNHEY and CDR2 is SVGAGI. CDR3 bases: TGTGCCGCGTCCGGTTTGCACACTGAAGCTTTCTTT. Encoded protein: CAASGLHTEAFF.

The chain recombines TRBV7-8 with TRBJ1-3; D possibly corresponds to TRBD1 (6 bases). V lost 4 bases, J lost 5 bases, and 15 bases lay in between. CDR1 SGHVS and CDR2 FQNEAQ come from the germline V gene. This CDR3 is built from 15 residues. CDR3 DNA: TGTGCCAGCAGCTACCTACAGGGAGGGAGAAACACCATATATTTT. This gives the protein CASSYLQGGRNTIYF.

The CDR3 region has the DNA TGTGCCAGCAGTGACAGCGGCGCATGGGCAGATACGCAGTATTTT. Translated, it gives CASSDSGAWADTQYF. The chain has TRBV2 and TRBJ2-3; a weak D match, TRBD2 (5 bases). This CDR3 contains 15 residues. The V end lost 3 bases, the J end lost 4 bases, and 14 bases lay between the germline ends. CDR1 and CDR2 from the germline V gene are SNHLY and FYNNEI.

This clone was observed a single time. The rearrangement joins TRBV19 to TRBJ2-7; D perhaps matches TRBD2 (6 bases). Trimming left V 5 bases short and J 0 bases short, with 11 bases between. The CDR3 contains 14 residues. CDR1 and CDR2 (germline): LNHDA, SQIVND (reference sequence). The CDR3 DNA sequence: TGTGCCAGTAGTGGGGGACTTAGCTCCTACGAGCAGTACTTC. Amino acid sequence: CASSGGLSSYEQYF.

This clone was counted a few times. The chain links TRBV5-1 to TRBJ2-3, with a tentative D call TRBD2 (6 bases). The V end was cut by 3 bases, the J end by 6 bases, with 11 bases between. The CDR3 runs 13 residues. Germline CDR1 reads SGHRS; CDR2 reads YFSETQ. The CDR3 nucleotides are TGCGCCAGCAGCTCGGGACTTGTGGATACGCAGTATTTT. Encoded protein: CASSSGLVDTQYF. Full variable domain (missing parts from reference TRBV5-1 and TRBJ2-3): KAGVTQTPRYLIKTRGQQVTLSCSPISGHRSVSWYQQTPGQGLQFLFEYFSETQRNKGNFPGRFSGRQFSNSRSEMNVSTLELGDSALYLCASSSGLVDTQYFGPGTRLTVL.

This CDR3 reads CASSLDTNGQGYEQYF. CDR3 DNA: TGTGCCAGCAGCTTAGATACTAACGGACAGGGGTACGAGCAGTACTTC. J is TRBJ2-7 and V is TRBV11-2, with 9 bases fitting TRBD1. Trimming at V came to 0 bases and at J to 4 bases, leaving 7 bases not matched to a gene. The germline V gene has CDR1 SGHAT and CDR2 FQNNGV. This CDR3 is 16 amino acids long.

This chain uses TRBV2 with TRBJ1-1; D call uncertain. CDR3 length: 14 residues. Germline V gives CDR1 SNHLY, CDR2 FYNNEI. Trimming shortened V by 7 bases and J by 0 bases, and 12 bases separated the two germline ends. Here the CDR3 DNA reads TGTGCCAGCAACCTAGAGGCGGTGAACACTGAAGCTTTCTTT. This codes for CASNLEAVNTEAFF.

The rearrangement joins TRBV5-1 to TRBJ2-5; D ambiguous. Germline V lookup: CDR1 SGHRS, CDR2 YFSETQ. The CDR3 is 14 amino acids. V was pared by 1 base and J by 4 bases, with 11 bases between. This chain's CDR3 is CASSLNPPRETQYF. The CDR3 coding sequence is TGCGCCAGCAGCTTGAATCCCCCGAGAGAGACCCAGTACTTC.

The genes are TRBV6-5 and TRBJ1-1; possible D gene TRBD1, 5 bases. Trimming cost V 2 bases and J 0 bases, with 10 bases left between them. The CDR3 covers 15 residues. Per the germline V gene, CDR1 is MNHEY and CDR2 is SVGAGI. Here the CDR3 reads CASSYDSHMNTEAFF. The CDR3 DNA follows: TGTGCCAGCAGTTACGACAGTCACATGAACACTGAAGCTTTCTTT.

The CDR3 loop reads CASSSWGPGEKLFF. CDR3 in DNA: TGTGCCAGCAGTTCCTGGGGGCCCGGAGAAAAACTGTTTTTT. The chain uses TRBV6-5 and TRBJ1-4; tentatively, D is TRBD1 (6 bases). V was cut by 4 bases and J by 8 bases, with 14 bases left in between. Germline V gives CDR1 MNHEY, CDR2 SVGAGI. The CDR3 sequence is 14 residues long.

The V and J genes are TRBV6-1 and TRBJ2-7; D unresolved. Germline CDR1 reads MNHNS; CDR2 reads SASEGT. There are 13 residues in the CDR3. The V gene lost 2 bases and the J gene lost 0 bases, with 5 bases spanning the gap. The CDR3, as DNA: TGTGCCAGCAGTGAATTTTACTCCTACGAGCAGTACTTC. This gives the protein CASSEFYSYEQYF.

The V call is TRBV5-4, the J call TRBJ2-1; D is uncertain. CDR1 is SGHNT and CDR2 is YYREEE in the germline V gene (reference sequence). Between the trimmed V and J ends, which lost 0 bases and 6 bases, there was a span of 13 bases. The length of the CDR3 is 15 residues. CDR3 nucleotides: TGTGCCAGCAGCTTGGGACTGAGGTCGGGCAATGAGCAGTTCTTC. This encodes CASSLGLRSGNEQFF.

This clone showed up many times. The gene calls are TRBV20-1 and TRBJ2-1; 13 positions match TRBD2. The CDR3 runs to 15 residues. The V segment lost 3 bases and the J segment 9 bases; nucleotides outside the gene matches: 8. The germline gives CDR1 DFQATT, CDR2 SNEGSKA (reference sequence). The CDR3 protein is CSASNGLAGEGEQFF. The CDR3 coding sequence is TGCAGTGCTAGTAACGGACTAGCGGGAGAGGGTGAGCAGTTCTTC.

The CDR3 loop is CASSPAGGTNSPLHF. The DNA for the CDR3 is TGTGCCAGCAGCCCCGCGGGGGGGACCAATTCACCCCTCCACTTT. The chain is built from TRBV3-1 (or the pseudogene TRBV3-2) and TRBJ1-6; a weak D match, TRBD1 (5 bases). Per the germline V gene, CDR1 is LGHDT and CDR2 is YNNKEL (reference sequence). Deletions cut 4 bases from V and 7 bases from J, with 14 bases between. The CDR3 totals 15 residues.

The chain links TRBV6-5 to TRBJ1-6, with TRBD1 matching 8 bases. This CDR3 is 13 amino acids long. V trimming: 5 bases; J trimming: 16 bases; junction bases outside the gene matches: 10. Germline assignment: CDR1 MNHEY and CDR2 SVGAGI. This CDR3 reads CASSPGTGKKLHF. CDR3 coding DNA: TGTGCCAGCAGTCCCGGGACAGGAAAAAAACTCCACTTT.

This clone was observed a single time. CDR3 DNA: TGCGCCAGCAGCCACGGGGGAACCCATTTAAACACTGAAGCTTTCTTT. Translated: CASSHGGTHLNTEAFF. The chain recombines TRBV5-1 with TRBJ1-1; tentative D call: TRBD1 (5 bases). The V end lost 4 bases, the J end lost 2 bases, and 18 bases lay between the germline ends. The V gene's germline CDR1 is SGHRS and CDR2 YFSETQ. This CDR3 region has 16 residues. Drawing the rest from reference TRBV5-1 and TRBJ1-1, the complete variable domain is KAGVTQTPRYLIKTRGQQVTLSCSPISGHRSVSWYQQTPGQGLQFLFEYFSETQRNKGNFPGRFSGRQFSNSRSEMNVSTLELGDSALYLCASSHGGTHLNTEAFFGQGTRLTVV.

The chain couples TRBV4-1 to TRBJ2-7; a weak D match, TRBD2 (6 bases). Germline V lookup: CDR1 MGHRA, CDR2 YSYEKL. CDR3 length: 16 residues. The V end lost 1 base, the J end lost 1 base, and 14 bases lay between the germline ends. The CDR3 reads CASSQGRGGTSYEQYF. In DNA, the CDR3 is TGCGCCAGCAGCCAAGGTCGCGGCGGGACGTCCTACGAGCAGTACTTC.

The CDR3 is CASSIDSGSSYEQYF. DNA of the CDR3: TGCGCCAGCAGCATCGATAGCGGGAGTTCCTACGAGCAGTACTTC. V gene TRBV5-1 combines with J gene TRBJ2-7, with 9 bases fitting TRBD2. Germline values: CDR1 SGHRS, CDR2 YFSETQ. Trimming took 4 bases from V and 1 from J; bases not matched to a gene: 6. The CDR3 sequence is 15 residues long.

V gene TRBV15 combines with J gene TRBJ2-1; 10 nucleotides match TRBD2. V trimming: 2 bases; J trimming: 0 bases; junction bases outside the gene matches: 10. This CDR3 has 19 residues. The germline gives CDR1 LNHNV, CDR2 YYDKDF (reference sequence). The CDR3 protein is CATSRPILAGANSYNEQFF. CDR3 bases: TGTGCCACCAGCAGACCAATTCTAGCGGGAGCAAACTCCTACAATGAGCAGTTCTTC.

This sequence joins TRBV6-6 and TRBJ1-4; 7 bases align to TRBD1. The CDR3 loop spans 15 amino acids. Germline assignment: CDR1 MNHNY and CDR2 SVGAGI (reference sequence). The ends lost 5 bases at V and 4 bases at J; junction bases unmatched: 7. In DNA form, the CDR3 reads TGTGCCAGCAGTCCCCGACAGGGAGGTAATGAAAAACTGTTTTTT. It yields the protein CASSPRQGGNEKLFF.

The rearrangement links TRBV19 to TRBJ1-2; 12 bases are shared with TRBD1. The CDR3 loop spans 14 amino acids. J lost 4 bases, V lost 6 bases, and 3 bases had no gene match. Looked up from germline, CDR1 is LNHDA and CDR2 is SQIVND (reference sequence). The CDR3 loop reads CASRGQGAGYGYTF. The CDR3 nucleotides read TGTGCCAGTAGGGGACAGGGGGCCGGCTATGGCTACACCTTC.

The CDR3 DNA follows: TGTGCCAGCTCACGCGAGTTAGCGGGAGCTAACGAGCAGTACTTC. Residues: CASSRELAGANEQYF. V gene TRBV18 combines with J gene TRBJ2-7; TRBD2 matches at 9 bases. V shed 4 bases and J 5 bases; nucleotides not matched to a gene: 9. The germline gives CDR1 KGHSH, CDR2 LQKENI. The CDR3 sequence is 15 residues long.

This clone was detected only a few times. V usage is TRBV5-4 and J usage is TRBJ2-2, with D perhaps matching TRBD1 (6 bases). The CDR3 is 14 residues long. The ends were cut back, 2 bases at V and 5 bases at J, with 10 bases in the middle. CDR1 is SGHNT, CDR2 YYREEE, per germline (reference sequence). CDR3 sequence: CASSLQGWTGELFF. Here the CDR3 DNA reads TGTGCCAGCAGCTTACAGGGATGGACCGGGGAGCTGTTTTTT.

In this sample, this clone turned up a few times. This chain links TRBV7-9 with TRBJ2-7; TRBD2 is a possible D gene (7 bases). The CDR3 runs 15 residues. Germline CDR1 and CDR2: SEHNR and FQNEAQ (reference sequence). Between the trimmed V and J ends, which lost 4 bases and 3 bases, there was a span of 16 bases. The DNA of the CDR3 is TGTGCCAGCAGCTCCCAGGGAGGGGGGCTCTACGAGCAGTACTTC. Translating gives CASSSQGGGLYEQYF.

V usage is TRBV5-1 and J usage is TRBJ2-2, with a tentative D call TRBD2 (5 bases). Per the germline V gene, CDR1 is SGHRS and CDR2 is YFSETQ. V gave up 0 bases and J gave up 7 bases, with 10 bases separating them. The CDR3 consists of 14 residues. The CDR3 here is CASSLGNRGGELFF. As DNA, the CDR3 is TGCGCCAGCAGCTTGGGCAACCGGGGCGGGGAGCTGTTTTTT.

DNA for the CDR3: TGTGCCAGCAGCCCCCAGTATTACACTGAAGCTTTCTTT. It codes for CASSPQYYTEAFF. The gene calls are TRBV3-1 (or the pseudogene TRBV3-2) and TRBJ1-1; D call uncertain. Germline-derived CDR1 and CDR2 are LGHDT and YNNKEL (reference sequence). Trimming removed 4 bases at V and 3 bases at J, with 9 bases between. This CDR3 contains 13 residues.